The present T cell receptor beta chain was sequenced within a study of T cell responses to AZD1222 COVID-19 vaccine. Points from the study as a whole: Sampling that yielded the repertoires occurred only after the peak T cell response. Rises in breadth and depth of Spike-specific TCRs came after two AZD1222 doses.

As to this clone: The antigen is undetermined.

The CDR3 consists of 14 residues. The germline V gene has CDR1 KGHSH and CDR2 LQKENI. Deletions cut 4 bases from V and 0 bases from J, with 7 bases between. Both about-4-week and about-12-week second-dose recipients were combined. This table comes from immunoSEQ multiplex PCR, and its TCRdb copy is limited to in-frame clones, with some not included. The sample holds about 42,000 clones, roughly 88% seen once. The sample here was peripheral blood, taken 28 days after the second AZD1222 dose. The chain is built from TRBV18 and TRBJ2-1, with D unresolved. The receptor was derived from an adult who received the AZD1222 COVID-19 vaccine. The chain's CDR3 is CASSRELSYNEQFF. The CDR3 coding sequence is TGTGCCAGCTCACGCGAACTCTCCTACAATGAGCAGTTCTTC.